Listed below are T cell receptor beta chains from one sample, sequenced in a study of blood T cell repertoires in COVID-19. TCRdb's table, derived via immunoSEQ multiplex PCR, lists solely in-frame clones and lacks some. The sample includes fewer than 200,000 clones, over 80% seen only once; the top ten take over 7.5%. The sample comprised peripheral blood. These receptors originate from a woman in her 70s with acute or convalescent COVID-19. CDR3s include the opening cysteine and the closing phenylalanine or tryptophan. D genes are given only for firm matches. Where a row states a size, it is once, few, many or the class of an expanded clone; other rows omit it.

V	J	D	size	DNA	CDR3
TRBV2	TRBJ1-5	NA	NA	TGTGCCAGCAGTGAAACTAGTTACAATCAGCCCCAGCATTTT	CASSETSYNQPQHF
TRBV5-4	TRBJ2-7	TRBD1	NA	TGTGCCAGCAGCTTGGGACAGGGGGCGAGGGAGCAGTACTTC	CASSLGQGAREQYF
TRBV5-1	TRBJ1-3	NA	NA	TGCGCCAGCAGCAGAGACATGGACTCTGGAAACACCATATATTTT	CASSRDMDSGNTIYF
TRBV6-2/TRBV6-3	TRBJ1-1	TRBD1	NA	TGTGCCAGCAGTGGGGCAGGGGGCGCGCTGAACACTGAAGCTTTCTTT	CASSGAGGALNTEAFF
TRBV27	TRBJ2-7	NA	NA	TGTGCCAGCAGGCCTTCCCGGGACACGACCTACGAGCAGTACTTC	CASRPSRDTTYEQYF
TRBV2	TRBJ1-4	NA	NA	TGTGCCAGCTCTCGCTTAAGGAGGGGTGAAAAACTGTTTTTT	CASSRLRRGEKLFF
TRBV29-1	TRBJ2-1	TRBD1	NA	TGCAGCGTTTACAGGGGGCATGAGCAGTTCTTC	CSVYRGHEQFF
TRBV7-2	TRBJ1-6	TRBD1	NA	TGTGCCAGCAGCTCGGGACAGGGTAATTCACCCCTCCACTTT	CASSSGQGNSPLHF
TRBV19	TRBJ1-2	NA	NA	TGTGCCAGTAGTATCCAGGGAATAGGTGGCTACACCTTC	CASSIQGIGGYTF
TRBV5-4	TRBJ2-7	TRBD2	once	TGTGCCAGCAGCTTTAGCGGGGGGGTCTACGAGCAGTACTTC	CASSFSGGVYEQYF
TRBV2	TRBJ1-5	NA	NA	TGTGCCACCAAAGAACAGCCAGGCAATCAGCCCCAGCATTTT	CATKEQPGNQPQHF
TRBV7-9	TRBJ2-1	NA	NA	TGTGCCAGCAGCTCCTTACAGGGTTACAATGAGCAGTTCTTC	CASSSLQGYNEQFF
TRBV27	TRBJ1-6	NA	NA	TGTGCCAGCAGTCCCCGGGGCGGGGCACCCCTCCACTTT	CASSPRGGAPLHF